These 32 T cell receptor beta chains were sequenced from one sample in a study of OX40 agonist ivuxolimab in advanced cancers. The method was the immunoSEQ multiplex PCR assay. The table was pulled from immuneACCESS by TCRdb, which kept in-frame rearrangements only. Such tables lose some clones; where checked, under half of the loss comes from unresolved V genes, and the rest has no known cause. This sample lists around 34,000 clones; roughly 79% were detected once. Approximately 1.3% of the sample comes from the top ten. This specimen consisted of CD4+ or CD8+ T cells sorted from blood, obtained in a trial of the OX40 agonist ivuxolimab. These receptors originate from an adult with an advanced solid tumor such as melanoma, head and neck, liver or kidney cancer.

This clone was observed a single time. The chain has TRBV5-4 and TRBJ1-5; 10 bases fit TRBD1. The CDR3 extends over 17 amino acids. Trimming took 3 bases from V and 0 from J; bases not matched to a gene: 6. In germline, CDR1 is SGHNT, CDR2 YYREEE (reference sequence). CDR3 loop: CASSSGGTGDSNQPQHF. The CDR3 nucleotides are TGTGCCAGCAGCTCTGGGGGGACAGGGGATAGCAATCAGCCCCAGCATTTT.

The gene calls are TRBV19 and TRBJ2-6; D is perhaps TRBD1 or TRBD2 (5 bases each). The CDR3 has 15 residues. Trimming pared 3 bases from V and 3 bases from J, leaving 9 bases between. Looked up from germline, CDR1 is LNHDA and CDR2 is SQIVND (reference sequence). CDR3 loop: CASSMERGGANVLTF. In DNA form, the CDR3 reads TGTGCCAGTAGTATGGAGAGGGGTGGGGCCAACGTCCTGACTTTC.

J is TRBJ1-2 and V is TRBV4-3, with 12 positions matching TRBD1. Germline CDR1 reads LGHNA; CDR2 reads YSLEER. The CDR3 loop spans 15 amino acids. J gave up 6 bases and V 4 bases, and 6 bases lay outside the gene matches. This CDR3 reads CASSRSGTGGHGYTF. The CDR3 nucleotides are TGCGCCAGCAGCCGATCCGGGACAGGGGGCCATGGCTACACCTTC.

The gene calls are TRBV4-3 and TRBJ2-7, with D possibly TRBD2 on 6 matching bases. The CDR3 has 17 amino acids. V was cut by 0 bases and J by 2 bases, with 17 bases left in between. Germline V gene sequence: CDR1 LGHNA, CDR2 YSLEER. CDR3 residues: CASSQEAEGRNPYEQYF. The CDR3 nucleotides read TGCGCCAGCAGCCAAGAAGCGGAGGGCAGGAACCCCTACGAGCAGTACTTC.

The DNA of the CDR3 is TGTGCCAGCAGTTACCGGGGGGGAAACACCATATATTTT. This sequence encodes CASSYRGGNTIYF. V and J are TRBV6-5 and TRBJ1-3; D possibly corresponds to TRBD1 (5 bases). This CDR3 has 13 amino acids. Between the trimmed V and J ends, which lost 2 bases and 4 bases, there was a span of 6 bases. Germline V gene sequence: CDR1 MNHEY, CDR2 SVGAGI.

The chain employs TRBV6-1 and TRBJ2-3; the D gene could be TRBD1 or TRBD2 (5 bases each). CDR1 and CDR2 (germline): MNHNS, SASEGT. The CDR3 covers 13 residues. Trimming cost V 8 bases and J 6 bases, with 15 bases left between them. CDR3 amino acids: CASGGDLGDTQYF. The CDR3 region has the DNA TGTGCCAGCGGTGGGGACCTCGGGGATACGCAGTATTTT.

This clone appeared a few times. The rearrangement joins TRBV7-6 to TRBJ2-3, with D possibly TRBD2 on 6 matching bases. Per germline, CDR1 SGHVS and CDR2 FNYEAQ. Trimming removed 5 bases from V and 0 bases from J, with 15 bases in between. The CDR3 runs 16 residues. CDR3 region: CASSQMTRGSTDTQYF. In DNA form, the CDR3 reads TGTGCCAGCAGCCAAATGACTAGGGGAAGCACAGATACGCAGTATTTT.

Turning to this clone: This sample includes further DNA sequences coding for the same CDR3. V is TRBV2 and J is TRBJ1-2, with D unresolved. Germline V lookup: CDR1 SNHLY, CDR2 FYNNEI. The CDR3 covers 13 residues. The CDR3 reads CATLTLDRLGYTF. For the CDR3, the DNA is TGTGCTACCCTCACATTAGACCGTCTTGGCTACACCTTC.

The rearrangement joins TRBV7-8 to TRBJ2-1; D not resolved. V was trimmed by 0 bases and J by 5 bases, leaving 11 bases between them. Germline lookup yields CDR1 SGHVS and CDR2 FQNEAQ. The CDR3 sequence is 15 residues long. The CDR3 sequence: CASSLARSRHNEQFF. The CDR3 DNA sequence: TGTGCCAGCAGCTTAGCGAGGTCCAGGCACAATGAGCAGTTCTTC.

V gene TRBV19 combines with J gene TRBJ1-1; a weak D match, TRBD1 (6 bases). CDR3 length: 13 amino acids. V gave up 5 bases and J gave up 4 bases, with 11 bases separating them. Germline V gene sequence: CDR1 LNHDA, CDR2 SQIVND (reference sequence). The CDR3 bases are TGTGCCAGTAGTTACAGGGCAGGCACTGAAGCTTTCTTT. Amino acids: CASSYRAGTEAFF. Full variable domain (remainder filled in from reference TRBV19 and TRBJ1-1): DGGITQSPKYLFRKEGQNVTLSCEQNLNHDAMYWYRQDPGQGLRLIYYSQIVNDFQKGDIAEGYSVSREKKESFPLTVTSAQKNPTAFYLCASSYRAGTEAFFGQGTRLTVV.

The rearrangement uses TRBV10-3 and TRBJ1-1, with D perhaps matching TRBD1 (5 bases). V lost 11 bases, J lost 5 bases, and 18 bases lay in between. Germline loops: CDR1 ENHRY, CDR2 SYGVKD. The CDR3 runs to 13 residues. The CDR3 DNA reads as TGTGCCGCCTCGGAGGTACCAGGGACTGAAGCTTTCTTT. Protein product: CAASEVPGTEAFF.

The V call is TRBV7-9, the J call TRBJ2-5; no reliable D call. The CDR3 covers 11 residues. Deletions cut 4 bases from V and 4 bases from J, with 4 bases between. Per germline, CDR1 SEHNR and CDR2 FQNEAQ (reference sequence). The CDR3 is CASSSTETQYF. The DNA of the CDR3 is TGTGCCAGCAGCTCAACAGAGACCCAGTACTTC.

The chain uses TRBV6-5 and TRBJ2-7, with D possibly called TRBD1 or TRBD2 (6 bases each). This CDR3 has 14 amino acids. The V gene lost 5 bases and the J gene lost 5 bases, with 16 bases spanning the gap. Looked up from germline, CDR1 is MNHEY and CDR2 is SVGAGI. CDR3 coding DNA: TGTGCCAGCAGTCAAACACGGGGGCCCCACGAGCAGTACTTC. Its translation is CASSQTRGPHEQYF.

This clone was seen once. The rearrangement joins TRBV9 to TRBJ1-5; D gene ambiguous. The CDR3 is 13 amino acids. Germline CDR1 is SGDLS and CDR2 is YYNGEE. Trimming left V 2 bases short and J 7 bases short, with 10 bases between. CDR3 coding DNA: TGTGCCAGCAGCGTTGGGTATCGACAGCCCCAGCATTTT. Amino acids: CASSVGYRQPQHF.

This chain joins TRBV7-3 and TRBJ2-3; TRBD2 matches 7 bases. Trimming at V came to 2 bases and at J to 1 base, leaving 0 bases not matched to a gene. This CDR3 is built from 14 residues. Germline values: CDR1 SGHTA, CDR2 FQGTGA. For the CDR3, the DNA is TGTGCCAGCAGCTTAGCGGGGGGCACAGATACGCAGTATTTT. This codes for CASSLAGGTDTQYF.

The chain joins TRBV6-5 to TRBJ2-2, with TRBD1 matching over 8 bases. This CDR3 has 15 residues. CDR1 is MNHEY, CDR2 SVGAGI, per germline. V shed 6 bases and J 7 bases; nucleotides not matched to a gene: 10. CDR3 bases: TGTGCCAGCAGGCTAGACAGGGGAATTGGCGGGGAGCTGTTTTTT. It translates to CASRLDRGIGGELFF.

V is TRBV4-3 and J is TRBJ1-4; unclear D gene. This CDR3 region has 12 residues. V lost 1 base and J lost 4, with 1 base in between. Germline V gene sequence: CDR1 LGHNA, CDR2 YSLEER. The CDR3, as DNA: TGCGCCAGCAGCCAAGTTAATGAAAAACTGTTTTTT. It yields the protein CASSQVNEKLFF.

The chain recombines TRBV5-1 with TRBJ1-2; D is unclear. Germline V gene data show CDR1 as SGHRS and CDR2 as YFSETQ. CDR3 size: 14 residues. Trimming stripped 0 bases from V and 5 bases from J, with 11 bases between. The CDR3 nucleotides are TGCGCCAGCAGCTTGGGGGCTCTCTTATATGGCTACACCTTC. Translated: CASSLGALLYGYTF.

This clone has more than one count but fewer than ten. The chain employs TRBV11-3 and TRBJ2-4; no firm D call. The germline gives CDR1 SGHNT, CDR2 YENEEA. The CDR3 runs 13 residues. Trimming stripped 2 bases from V and 9 bases from J, with 11 bases between. CDR3 sequence (DNA): TGTGCCAGCAGCTTAAGCAGGACCGGCATTCAGTACTTC. As protein: CASSLSRTGIQYF. Supplemented by reference TRBV11-3 and TRBJ2-4, the full variable domain reads EAGVVQSPRYKIIEKKQPVAFWCNPISGHNTLYWYLQNLGQGPELLIRYENEEAVDDSQLPKDRFSAERLKGVDSTLKIQPAELGDSAVYLCASSLSRTGIQYFGAGTRLSVL.

V usage is TRBV7-2 and J usage is TRBJ2-3, with no clear D. The germline V gene encodes CDR1 SGHTA and CDR2 FQGNSA. V was pared by 4 bases and J by 0 bases, with 8 bases between. The CDR3 loop spans 14 amino acids. CDR3 sequence reads: CASSYRTSTDTQYF. CDR3 nucleotide sequence: TGTGCCAGCAGCTACAGAACTAGCACAGATACGCAGTATTTT. Full variable domain (outside the CDR3, taken from reference TRBV7-2 and TRBJ2-3): GAGVSQSPSNKVTEKGKDVELRCDPISGHTALYWYRQSLGQGLEFLIYFQGNSAPDKSGLPSDRFSAERTGGSVSTLTIQRTQQEDSAVYLCASSYRTSTDTQYFGPGTRLTVL.

This clone has just a few counts. The chain links TRBV6-5 to TRBJ1-3; possible D gene TRBD1, 5 bases. The CDR3 loop spans 15 amino acids. The ends were cut back, 6 bases at V and 4 bases at J, with 16 bases in the middle. Looked up from germline, CDR1 is MNHEY and CDR2 is SVGAGI. In DNA form, the CDR3 reads TGTGCCAGCAGACGGGGGAGTGCCGTCGGAAACACCATATATTTT. Protein product: CASRRGSAVGNTIYF.

The chain joins TRBV7-6 to TRBJ2-1; D is perhaps TRBD2 (5 bases). The V end was cut by 5 bases, the J end by 9 bases, with 17 bases between. CDR3 length: 14 amino acids. CDR1 SGHVS and CDR2 FNYEAQ come from the germline V gene. This CDR3 is CASSLRGGGGEQFF. In nucleotides, the CDR3 is TGTGCCAGCAGCCTCCGGGGTGGAGGCGGTGAGCAGTTCTTC.

This clone came up once. V usage is TRBV11-2 and J usage is TRBJ2-1; D unclear. Germline CDR1 SGHAT, CDR2 FQNNGV. Deletions cut 1 base from V and 0 bases from J, with 10 bases between. The CDR3 is made up of 16 amino acids. In DNA form, the CDR3 reads TGTGCCAGCAGCTTAGTTGGCGCAAGCTCCTACAATGAGCAGTTCTTC. This translates into CASSLVGASSYNEQFF. The entire variable domain, with the rest obtained from reference TRBV11-2 and TRBJ2-1, is as follows: EAGVAQSPRYKIIEKRQSVAFWCNPISGHATLYWYQQILGQGPKLLIQFQNNGVVDDSQLPKDRFSAERLKGVDSTLKIQPAKLEDSAVYLCASSLVGASSYNEQFFGPGTRLTVL.

The sample holds one count of this clone. This chain joins TRBV7-2 and TRBJ1-1; D uncertain. V was pared by 2 bases and J by 0 bases, with 4 bases between. Germline V lookup: CDR1 SGHTA, CDR2 FQGNSA. The length of the CDR3 is 13 residues. This CDR3 is CASSLYMNTEAFF. CDR3 coding DNA: TGTGCCAGCAGCTTATACATGAACACTGAAGCTTTCTTT.

The V call is TRBV7-2, the J call TRBJ2-1; D is ambiguous. V was shortened by 2 bases and J by 4 bases, with 9 bases between the two germline ends. Germline CDR1 is SGHTA and CDR2 is FQGNSA. There are 14 residues in the CDR3. CDR3 DNA: TGTGCCAGCAGCTTAAAGTCGCAATACAATGAGCAGTTCTTC. It yields the protein CASSLKSQYNEQFF. Full variable domain (rest looked up from reference TRBV7-2 and TRBJ2-1): GAGVSQSPSNKVTEKGKDVELRCDPISGHTALYWYRQSLGQGLEFLIYFQGNSAPDKSGLPSDRFSAERTGGSVSTLTIQRTQQEDSAVYLCASSLKSQYNEQFFGPGTRLTVL.

This chain joins TRBV19 and TRBJ2-7; D possibly corresponds to TRBD1 (5 bases). The V gene lost 4 bases and the J gene lost 6 bases, with 16 bases spanning the gap. The CDR3 has 14 residues. Germline V CDR1 and CDR2: LNHDA, SQIVND (reference sequence). The CDR3 DNA follows: TGTGCCAGTAGTACGTCGCAGGGTCCCTTCGAGCAGTACTTC. Its protein product is CASSTSQGPFEQYF. Complete variable domain (other parts from reference TRBV19 and TRBJ2-7): DGGITQSPKYLFRKEGQNVTLSCEQNLNHDAMYWYRQDPGQGLRLIYYSQIVNDFQKGDIAEGYSVSREKKESFPLTVTSAQKNPTAFYLCASSTSQGPFEQYFGPGTRLTVT.

The chain couples TRBV27 to TRBJ1-2; D gene uncertain. CDR1 and CDR2 from the germline V gene are MNHEY and SMNVEV (reference sequence). Trimming stripped 4 bases from V and 4 bases from J, with 22 bases between. The CDR3 has 17 amino acids. In nucleotides, the CDR3 is TGTGCCAGCAGTTCACTCGGACGGAATTCCTCGGGCTATGGCTACACCTTC. It yields the protein CASSSLGRNSSGYGYTF.

DNA for the CDR3: TGTGCCAGCAGCTCGCCGGGACAGGGGTTACATGGCTACACCTTC. Its protein is CASSSPGQGLHGYTF. V is TRBV5-4 and J is TRBJ1-2; 10 bases align to TRBD1. Germline V gene sequence: CDR1 SGHNT, CDR2 YYREEE (reference sequence). The V gene end was trimmed by 3 bases and the J gene end by 6 bases; junction bases not matched to a gene: 8. This CDR3 comprises 15 residues.

The chain is built from TRBV19 and TRBJ2-3; D perhaps matches TRBD1 (6 bases). CDR1 and CDR2 from the germline V gene are LNHDA and SQIVND (reference sequence). The CDR3 covers 12 residues. Trimming left V 5 bases short and J 10 bases short, with 13 bases between. CDR3 in amino acids: CASSDAGAAQYF. The CDR3 nucleotides read TGTGCCAGTAGTGACGCAGGGGCGGCGCAGTATTTT.

CDR3 coding DNA: TGTGCCTGGAGTAGGTTAGCTGTCACCGGGGAGCTGTTTTTT. It yields the protein CAWSRLAVTGELFF. The chain joins TRBV30 to TRBJ2-2; no reliable D call. Looked up from germline, CDR1 is GTSNPN and CDR2 is SVGIG (reference sequence). V was shortened by 2 bases and J by 4 bases, with 11 bases between the two germline ends. The CDR3 runs to 14 residues. The full variable domain, rest sourced from reference TRBV30 and TRBJ2-2, is SQTIHQWPATLVQPVGSPLSLECTVEGTSNPNLYWYRQAAGRGLQLLFYSVGIGQISSEVPQNLSASRPQDRQFILSSKKLLLSDSGFYLCAWSRLAVTGELFFGEGSRLTVL.

This clone has a handful of counts. The chain links TRBV6-4 to TRBJ2-2; 8 bases are shared with TRBD1. The CDR3 is 15 residues long. Per germline, CDR1 MRHNA and CDR2 SNTAGT. The ends lost 4 bases at V and 4 bases at J; junction bases unmatched: 5. The CDR3 reads CASSAAGGGTGELFF. For the CDR3, the DNA is TGTGCCAGCAGTGCCGCAGGGGGCGGCACCGGGGAGCTGTTTTTT.

The gene calls are TRBV5-4 and TRBJ1-1, with TRBD1 matching over 9 bases. Losses at the gene ends were 4 bases for V and 7 bases for J; bases not matched to a gene: 2. This CDR3 is 12 amino acids long. CDR1 is SGHNT and CDR2 is YYREEE in the germline V gene (reference sequence). The CDR3 sequence is CASSLDRGEAFF. The CDR3 nucleotides read TGTGCCAGCAGCCTGGACAGGGGTGAAGCTTTCTTT.